The T cell receptor (beta chain) described here comes from a study of cytomegalovirus exposure and HLA in healthy donors. Study-level findings and limits: The study had only CMV serostatus as immune exposure information.

This clone was counted a few times. No antigen is known for it. The study ran its PCR with 60 Vbeta and 13 Jbeta primers. TCRdb keeps only in-frame clones here, not all; method: immunoSEQ multiplex PCR. Found here are 60,000 or so clones, 77% of them singletons; the top ten hold around 2.4%. The specimen sequenced was PBMCs. The clonotype comes from a female donor in good health and CMV-seronegative.

CDR3 sequence: CASSPGLAGANTDTQYF. The CDR3 DNA reads as TGTGCCAGCAGCCCGGGACTAGCGGGAGCGAACACAGATACGCAGTATTTT. V usage is TRBV4-2 and J usage is TRBJ2-3; TRBD2 matches 14 bases. There are 17 residues in the CDR3. Germline assignment: CDR1 LGHNA and CDR2 YNFKEQ. Trimming took 4 bases from V and 2 from J; bases not matched to a gene: 5.